The 9 T cell receptor beta chains below all came from one sample that was sequenced in a study of identical twins. TCRdb reprocessed the 5' RACE reads with MiXCR, giving one entry per CDR3 protein. Among 1.5 million to 2 million distinct CDR3 sequences, 25% to 35% were seen once, and the ten largest hold approximately 0.29%. Sequenced sample: cord blood. These receptors all stem from a newborn girl in good health.

CDR3 bases: TGTGCCAGCAGCTTAGGGCAGATCCTACAAGAGACCCAGTTCTTC. Amino acid sequence: CASSLGQILQETQFF. The chain uses TRBV7-2 and TRBJ2-1, with unresolved D. The germline CDR1 and CDR2 sequences are SGHTA and FQGNSA. The CDR3 extends over 15 amino acids. Trimming took 1 base from V and 13 from J, leaving 20 bases between them.

In its sample, this clonotype was seen a few times. The J gene is TRBJ2-7, the V gene TRBV20-1, with 7 bases aligning to TRBD2. CDR1 is DFQATT and CDR2 is SNEGSKA in the germline V gene (reference sequence). V shed 6 bases and J 0 bases; nucleotides not matched to a gene: 11. The CDR3 is 15 amino acids. The CDR3 protein is CSAPLAVLSSYEQYF. The CDR3 DNA sequence: TGCAGTGCACCTCTAGCGGTCCTGAGCTCCTACGAGCAGTACTTC.

There are a few counts of this clonotype. This chain uses TRBV2 with TRBJ1-2; D is ambiguous. This CDR3 has 13 amino acids. Trimming took 7 bases from V and 0 from J, leaving 9 bases between them. Looked up from germline, CDR1 is SNHLY and CDR2 is FYNNEI. This CDR3 reads CASTVQANYGYTF. Here the CDR3 DNA reads TGTGCCAGCACGGTCCAGGCTAACTATGGCTACACCTTC.

This clonotype appeared a few times. The rearrangement uses TRBV6-6 and TRBJ2-3, with TRBD1 matching over 7 bases. Germline CDR1 and CDR2: MNHNY and SVGAGI (reference sequence). The junction had 8 bases not matched to a gene; V was cut back by 4 bases and J by 4 bases. This CDR3 comprises 15 residues. The CDR3 here is CASSLPQGNADTQYF. In DNA form, the CDR3 reads TGTGCCAGCAGTTTACCACAGGGGAACGCAGATACGCAGTATTTT.

The chain carries TRBV6-6 and TRBJ2-7, with a possible D match to TRBD2 (5 bases). CDR3 length equals 15 residues. V shed 2 bases and J shed 7 bases, with 18 bases lying between them. Germline V lookup: CDR1 MNHNY, CDR2 SVGAGI (reference sequence). Here the CDR3 DNA reads TGTGCCAGCAGTTACCGGCCCTCGGGGATGGTGGAGCAGTACTTC. The encoded protein is CASSYRPSGMVEQYF.

The chain links TRBV19 to TRBJ2-1; D gene unclear. TRBJ2-7 explains the end of the DNA better; the J call may be wrong. CDR1 is LNHDA and CDR2 is SQIVND in the germline V gene (reference sequence). This CDR3 is 12 amino acids long. The CDR3 reads CASSTTYNEQYF. In nucleotides, the CDR3 is TGTGCCAGTAGTACGACCTACAATGAGCAGTACTTC.

This chain joins TRBV20-1 and TRBJ2-3; tentative D call: TRBD2 (6 bases). CDR3 length equals 12 residues. Germline V gene data show CDR1 as DFQATT and CDR2 as SNEGSKA (reference sequence). CDR3 sequence reads: CSTGGSTDTQYF. CDR3 bases: TGCTCCACCGGGGGTAGCACAGATACGCAGTATTTT.

This sequence joins TRBV5-1 and TRBJ2-1, with a tentative D call TRBD1 (6 bases). V lost 0 bases, J lost 3 bases, and 10 bases lay in between. Germline values: CDR1 SGHRS, CDR2 YFSETQ. The CDR3 is 15 amino acids. The CDR3 here is CASSLDGTIYNEQFF. The DNA for the CDR3 is TGCGCCAGCAGCTTGGATGGGACAATCTACAATGAGCAGTTCTTC. Full variable domain (missing parts from reference TRBV5-1 and TRBJ2-1): KAGVTQTPRYLIKTRGQQVTLSCSPISGHRSVSWYQQTPGQGLQFLFEYFSETQRNKGNFPGRFSGRQFSNSRSEMNVSTLELGDSALYLCASSLDGTIYNEQFFGPGTRLTVL.

The chain employs TRBV7-9 and TRBJ1-2; D possibly corresponds to TRBD1 (6 bases). Trimming pared 4 bases from V and 6 bases from J, leaving 18 bases between. Germline V gene sequence: CDR1 SEHNR, CDR2 FQNEAQ (reference sequence). This CDR3 has 15 amino acids. This chain's CDR3 is CASSYEYRDPNGYTF. Written as DNA, the CDR3 is TGTGCCAGCAGCTACGAATACAGGGATCCCAATGGCTACACCTTC.